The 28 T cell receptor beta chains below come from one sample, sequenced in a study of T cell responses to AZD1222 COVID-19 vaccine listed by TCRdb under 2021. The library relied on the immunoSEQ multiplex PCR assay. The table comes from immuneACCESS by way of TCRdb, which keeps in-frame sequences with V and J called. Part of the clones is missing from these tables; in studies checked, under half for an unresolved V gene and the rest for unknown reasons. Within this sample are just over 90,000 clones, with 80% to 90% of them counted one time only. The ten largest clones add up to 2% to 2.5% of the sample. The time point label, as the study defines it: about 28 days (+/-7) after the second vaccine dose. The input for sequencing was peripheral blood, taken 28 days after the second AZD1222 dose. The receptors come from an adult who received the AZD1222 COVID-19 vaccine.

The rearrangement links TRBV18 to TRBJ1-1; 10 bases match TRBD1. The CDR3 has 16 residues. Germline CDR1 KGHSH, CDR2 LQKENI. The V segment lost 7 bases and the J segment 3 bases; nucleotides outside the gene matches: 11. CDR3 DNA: TGTGCCAGCTACCGGGACAGGGGACGTCTAGACACTGAAGCTTTCTTT. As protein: CASYRDRGRLDTEAFF.

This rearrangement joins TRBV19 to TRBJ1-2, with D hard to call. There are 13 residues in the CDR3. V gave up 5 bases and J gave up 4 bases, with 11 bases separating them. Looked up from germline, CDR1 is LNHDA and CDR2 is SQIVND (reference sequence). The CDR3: CASSSPTGYGYTF. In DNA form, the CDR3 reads TGTGCCAGTAGTTCCCCGACGGGCTATGGCTACACCTTC.

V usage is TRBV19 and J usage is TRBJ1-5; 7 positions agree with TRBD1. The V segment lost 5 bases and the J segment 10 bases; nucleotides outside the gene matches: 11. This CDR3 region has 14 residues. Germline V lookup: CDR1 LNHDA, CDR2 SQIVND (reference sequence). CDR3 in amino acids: CASSLDRVSRPQHF. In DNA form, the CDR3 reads TGTGCCAGTAGTCTCGACAGGGTATCTCGACCCCAGCATTTT.

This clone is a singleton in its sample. CDR3 sequence (DNA): TGTGCCAGCTCCCCCCGGGCAGCCGCGGTCACAGATACGCAGTATTTT. Residues: CASSPRAAAVTDTQYF. The chain carries TRBV7-9 and TRBJ2-3; D is ambiguous. Germline values: CDR1 SEHNR, CDR2 FQNEAQ (reference sequence). Trimming left V 8 bases short and J 2 bases short, with 20 bases between. This CDR3 is built from 16 residues.

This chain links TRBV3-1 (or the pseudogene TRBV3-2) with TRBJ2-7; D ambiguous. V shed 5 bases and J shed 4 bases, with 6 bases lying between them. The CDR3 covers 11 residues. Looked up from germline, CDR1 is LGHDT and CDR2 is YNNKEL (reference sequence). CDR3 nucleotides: TGTGCCAGCAGCGAGACTTACGAGCAGTACTTC. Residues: CASSETYEQYF.

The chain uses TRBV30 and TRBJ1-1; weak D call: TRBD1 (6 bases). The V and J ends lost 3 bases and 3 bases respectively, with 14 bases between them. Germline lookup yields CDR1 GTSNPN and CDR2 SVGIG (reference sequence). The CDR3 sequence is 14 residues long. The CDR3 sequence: CAWRYRVRDTEAFF. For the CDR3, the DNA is TGTGCCTGGAGATACAGGGTCAGGGACACTGAAGCTTTCTTT.

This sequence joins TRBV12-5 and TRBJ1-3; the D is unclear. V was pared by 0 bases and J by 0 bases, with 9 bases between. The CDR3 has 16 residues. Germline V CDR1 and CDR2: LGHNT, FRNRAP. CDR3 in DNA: TGTGCTAGTGGTTTGGTACGGGCAGCCTCTGGAAACACCATATATTTT. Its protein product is CASGLVRAASGNTIYF.

CDR3 nucleotide sequence: TGTGCCAGCAGCGTCACTAGCATAGGTGAGCAGTTCTTC. It is translated as CASSVTSIGEQFF. This chain uses TRBV9 with TRBJ2-1, with D maybe TRBD2 (6 bases). This CDR3 has 13 residues. V was trimmed by 2 bases and J by 9 bases, leaving 12 bases between them. Germline CDR1 SGDLS, CDR2 YYNGEE.

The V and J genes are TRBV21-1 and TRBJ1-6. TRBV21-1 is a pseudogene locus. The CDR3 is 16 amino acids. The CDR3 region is CASSKGLAYLGSPLHF. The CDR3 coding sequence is TGTGCCAGCAGCAAAGGTCTGGCCTATTTGGGTTCACCCCTCCACTTT.

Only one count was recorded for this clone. DNA of the CDR3: TGTGCCAGCAGCCCAGGACAATACAATGAGCAGTTCTTC. Translated: CASSPGQYNEQFF. The J gene is TRBJ2-1, the V gene TRBV7-3; D is perhaps TRBD1 (5 bases). Germline assignment: CDR1 SGHTA and CDR2 FQGTGA. Deletions cut 5 bases from V and 4 bases from J, with 9 bases between. This CDR3 contains 13 residues.

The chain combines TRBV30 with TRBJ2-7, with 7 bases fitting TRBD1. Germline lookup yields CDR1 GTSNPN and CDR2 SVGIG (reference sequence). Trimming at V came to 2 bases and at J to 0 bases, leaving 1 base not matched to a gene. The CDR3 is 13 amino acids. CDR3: CAWSRQGSYEQYF. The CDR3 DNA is TGTGCCTGGAGTCGACAGGGCTCCTACGAGCAGTACTTC.

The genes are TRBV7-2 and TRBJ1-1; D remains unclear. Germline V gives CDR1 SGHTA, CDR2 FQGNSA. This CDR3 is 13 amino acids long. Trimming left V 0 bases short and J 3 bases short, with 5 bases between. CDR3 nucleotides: TGTGCCAGCAGCTTAGCACTTTACACTGAAGCTTTCTTT. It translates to CASSLALYTEAFF.

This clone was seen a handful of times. The CDR3: CASSLGTGFFEKLFF. CDR3 DNA: TGTGCCAGCAGCTTAGGTACAGGGTTTTTTGAAAAACTGTTTTTT. The rearrangement uses TRBV11-2 and TRBJ1-4; perhaps TRBD1 as D (6 bases). V was trimmed by 1 base and J by 7 bases, leaving 13 bases between them. The CDR3 covers 15 residues. Germline values: CDR1 SGHAT, CDR2 FQNNGV.

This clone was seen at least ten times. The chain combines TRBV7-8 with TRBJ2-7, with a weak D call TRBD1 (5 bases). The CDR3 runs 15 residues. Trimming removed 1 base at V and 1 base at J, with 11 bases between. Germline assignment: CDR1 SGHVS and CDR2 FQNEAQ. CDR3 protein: CASSLVQGPSYEQYF. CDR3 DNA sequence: TGTGCCAGCAGCTTAGTCCAGGGCCCATCCTACGAGCAGTACTTC.

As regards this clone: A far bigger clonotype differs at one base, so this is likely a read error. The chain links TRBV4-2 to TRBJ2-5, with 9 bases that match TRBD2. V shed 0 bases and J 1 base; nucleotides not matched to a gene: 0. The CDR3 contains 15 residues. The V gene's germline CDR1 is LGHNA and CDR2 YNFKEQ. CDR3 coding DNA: TGTGCCAGCAGCCAAGAGCGGGGGGGCCAAGAGACCCAGTACTTC. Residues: CASSQERGGQETQYF.

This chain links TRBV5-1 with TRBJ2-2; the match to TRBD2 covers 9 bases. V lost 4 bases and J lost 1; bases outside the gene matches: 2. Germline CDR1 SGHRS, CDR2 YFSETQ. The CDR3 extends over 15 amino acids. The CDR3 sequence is CASSPTSGNTGELFF. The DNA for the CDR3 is TGCGCCAGCAGCCCGACTAGCGGGAACACCGGGGAGCTGTTTTTT.

For the CDR3, the DNA is TGTGCCACCGGACAGTTCGGCTACAATGAGCAGTTCTTC. It yields the protein CATGQFGYNEQFF. This chain links TRBV7-9 with TRBJ2-1, with a tentative D call TRBD1 (6 bases). Germline lookup yields CDR1 SEHNR and CDR2 FQNEAQ (reference sequence). This CDR3 spans 13 amino acids. Trimming took 10 bases from V and 3 from J, leaving 13 bases between them.

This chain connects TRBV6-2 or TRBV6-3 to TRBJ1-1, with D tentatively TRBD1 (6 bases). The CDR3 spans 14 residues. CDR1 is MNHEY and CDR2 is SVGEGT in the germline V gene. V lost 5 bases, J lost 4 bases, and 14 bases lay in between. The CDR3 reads CASSRGNRVTEAFF. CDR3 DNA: TGTGCCAGCAGTAGGGGGAATCGGGTCACTGAAGCTTTCTTT.

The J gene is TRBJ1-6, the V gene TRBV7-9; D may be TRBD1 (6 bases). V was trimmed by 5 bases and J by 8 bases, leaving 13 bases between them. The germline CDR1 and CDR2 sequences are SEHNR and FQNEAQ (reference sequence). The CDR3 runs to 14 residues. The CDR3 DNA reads TGTGCCAGCAGCCTGGGGGCAGGGGATTCACCCCTCCACTTT. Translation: CASSLGAGDSPLHF.

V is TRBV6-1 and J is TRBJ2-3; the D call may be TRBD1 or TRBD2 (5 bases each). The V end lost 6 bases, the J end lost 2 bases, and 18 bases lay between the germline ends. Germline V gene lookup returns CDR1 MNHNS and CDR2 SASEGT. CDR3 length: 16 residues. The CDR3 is CASSEIVGDPTDTQYF. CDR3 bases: TGTGCCAGCAGCGAAATCGTTGGGGACCCCACAGATACGCAGTATTTT.

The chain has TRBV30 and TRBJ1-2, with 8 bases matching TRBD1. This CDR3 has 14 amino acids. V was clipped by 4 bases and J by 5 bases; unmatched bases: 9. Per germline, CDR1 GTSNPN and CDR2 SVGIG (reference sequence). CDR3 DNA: TGTGCCTGGACAGTTCCAGGGGGCGGATATGGCTACACCTTC. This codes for CAWTVPGGGYGYTF.

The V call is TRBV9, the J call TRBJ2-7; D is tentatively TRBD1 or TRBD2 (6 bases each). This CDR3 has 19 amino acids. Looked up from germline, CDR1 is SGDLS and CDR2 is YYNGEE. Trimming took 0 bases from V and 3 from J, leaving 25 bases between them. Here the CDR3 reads CASSVGLRGLSNLDYEQYF. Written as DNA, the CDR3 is TGTGCCAGCAGCGTAGGGCTCAGGGGACTTTCCAACTTAGACTACGAGCAGTACTTC.

The CDR3 protein is CASSQVLLAGEKETQYF. The CDR3 bases are TGTGCCAGCAGCCAAGTCCTACTAGCGGGGGAAAAAGAGACCCAGTACTTC. The chain links TRBV3-1 (or the pseudogene TRBV3-2) to TRBJ2-5; 11 bases match TRBD2. V lost 1 base, J lost 3 bases, and 7 bases stayed unmatched. The germline V gene encodes CDR1 LGHDT and CDR2 YNNKEL (reference sequence). This CDR3 spans 17 amino acids.

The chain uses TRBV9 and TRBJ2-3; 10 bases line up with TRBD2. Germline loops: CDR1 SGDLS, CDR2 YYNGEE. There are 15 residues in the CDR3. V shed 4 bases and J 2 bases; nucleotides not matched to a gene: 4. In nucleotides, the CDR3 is TGTGCCAGCAGCTTTAGCGGGGGGCCCACAGATACGCAGTATTTT. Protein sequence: CASSFSGGPTDTQYF.

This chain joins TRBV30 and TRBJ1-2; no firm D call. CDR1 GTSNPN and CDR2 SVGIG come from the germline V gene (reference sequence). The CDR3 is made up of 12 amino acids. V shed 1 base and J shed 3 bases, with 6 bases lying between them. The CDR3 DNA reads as TGTGCCTGGAGTGGTGGTGACTATGGCTACACCTTC. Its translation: CAWSGGDYGYTF.

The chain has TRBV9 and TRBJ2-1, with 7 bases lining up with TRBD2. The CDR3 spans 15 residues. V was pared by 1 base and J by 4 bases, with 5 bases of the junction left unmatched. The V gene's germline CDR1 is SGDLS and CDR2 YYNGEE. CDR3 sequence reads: CASSVRAGNYNEQFF. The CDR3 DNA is TGTGCCAGCAGCGTAAGAGCGGGGAATTACAATGAGCAGTTCTTC.

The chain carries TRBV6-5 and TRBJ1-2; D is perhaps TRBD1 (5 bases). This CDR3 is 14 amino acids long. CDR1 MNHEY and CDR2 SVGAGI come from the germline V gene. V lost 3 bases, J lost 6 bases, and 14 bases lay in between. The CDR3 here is CASSYSEGINGYTF. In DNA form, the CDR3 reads TGTGCCAGCAGTTATTCAGAGGGGATAAATGGCTACACCTTC.

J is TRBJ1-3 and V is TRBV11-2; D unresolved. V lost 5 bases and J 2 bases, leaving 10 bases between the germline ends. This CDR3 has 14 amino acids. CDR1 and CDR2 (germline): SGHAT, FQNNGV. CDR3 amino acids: CASSPGFTGNTIYF. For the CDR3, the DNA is TGTGCCAGCAGCCCGGGGTTTACTGGAAACACCATATATTTT.